The clone carrying this T cell receptor beta chain was recorded at least ten times. The antigen remains unidentified. This sample was taken from a study of blood T cells in healthy people across ages. Whole-study findings and limits: In long-lived donors, naive CD4+ cell counts and diversity exceeded those of aged donors. Roughly linearly, TCR beta diversity per million T cells fell as age increased. In these data, TCR beta diversity tracked strongly with naive T cell percentage.

Trimming removed 5 bases at V and 6 bases at J, with 19 bases between. Germline V gene sequence: CDR1 DFQATT, CDR2 SNEGSKA (reference sequence). This CDR3 is 14 amino acids long. A second PCR, run for about 7 to 12 cycles, used a sample-barcoded 5' primer plus a J-beta primer mix. TCRdb re-called the 5' RACE reads with MiXCR, one entry per CDR3 protein. The repertoire has hundreds of thousands of distinct CDR3 sequences, about 30% of them found once; the top ten carry 15% to 17%. Researchers collected approximately 9.9 milliliters of peripheral blood from every single donor. This chain links TRBV20-1 with TRBJ1-1, with D unresolved. The sample was blood. The clonotype comes from a woman over 75 in good health. The CDR3 region is CSAPMGGRDSEAFF. The CDR3 DNA sequence: TGCAGTGCTCCAATGGGAGGTCGAGACTCTGAAGCTTTCTTT.